These T cell receptor beta chains were read from a single sample in a study of Tregs in tolerant kidney transplant recipients. Some clones are missing from TCRdb's copy, which holds only in-frame ones; the method was immunoSEQ multiplex PCR. The sample consists of 110,000 or so clones, around 87% of them appearing once. The sequences come from CD4+ T cells from blood, collected before the transplant. The receptors were sampled from a human donor who received a combined kidney and bone marrow transplant. Each CDR3 is given with its conserved first and last residue. Fields, in order: V gene, J gene, D gene, CDR3 length, clone size, CDR3 protein, CDR3 DNA. The D gene is left open where the match is weak. Clone size appears in some rows only: once, few, many, or a class for an expanded clone.

TRBV9	TRBJ2-3	TRBD2	15	.	CASPILAGSADTQYF	TGTGCCAGCCCCATACTAGCGGGCTCCGCAGATACGCAGTATTTT
TRBV6-5	TRBJ2-7	.	15	.	CASSYRLRGAYEQYF	TGTGCCAGCAGTTACAGGTTAAGGGGCGCCTACGAGCAGTACTTC
TRBV5-5	TRBJ2-5	.	14	.	CASSRLPGLPTQYF	TGTGCCAGCAGCCGACTTCCGGGACTCCCTACCCAGTACTTC
TRBV28	TRBJ2-5	TRBD1	14	once	CASSTPLGGQTQYF	TGTGCCAGCAGCACACCTCTAGGGGGCCAGACCCAGTACTTC
TRBV7-8	TRBJ1-6	TRBD1	15	.	CASSLRTGVNSPLHF	TGTGCCAGCAGCTTAAGGACAGGGGTTAATTCACCCCTCCACTTT
TRBV7-2	TRBJ1-2	TRBD1	15	.	CASSPPTGGNYGYTF	TGTGCCAGCAGCCCCCCGACAGGGGGTAACTATGGCTACACCTTC
TRBV29-1	TRBJ2-5	TRBD1	14	.	CSVERQGPQETQYF	TGCAGCGTTGAGCGACAGGGGCCTCAAGAGACCCAGTACTTC
TRBV2	TRBJ1-5	TRBD1	14	few	CASSRDRLRQPQHF	TGTGCCAGCAGCCGGGACAGGCTCCGACAGCCCCAGCATTTT
TRBV7-2	TRBJ2-2	.	13	.	CASSLLNTGELFF	TGTGCCAGCAGTCTCCTTAACACCGGGGAGCTGTTTTTT
TRBV6-1	TRBJ2-2	.	14	.	CASSEGAPTGELFF	TGTGCCAGCAGTGAAGGGGCTCCCACCGGGGAGCTGTTTTTT
TRBV5-1	TRBJ2-7	.	14	.	CASSPESGTYEQYF	TGCGCCAGCAGCCCCGAGTCAGGGACCTACGAGCAGTACTTC
TRBV4-2	TRBJ2-1	TRBD1	15	.	CASSQVGTGPNEQFF	TGTGCCAGCAGCCAAGTGGGGACAGGCCCCAATGAGCAGTTCTTC